This passage covers 30 T cell receptor beta chains from one sample sequenced in a study of T cell repertoires in cytomegalovirus infection. TCRdb analysed the reads with MiXCR anew, one entry per CDR3 protein. The sample records 740,000 or so distinct CDR3 sequences, roughly 36% being singletons. Sequenced sample: PBMCs. The source of these receptors is a human donor in good health (CMV status not recorded). Some clones in this sample may be carry-over from other donors' samples.

There are a few counts of this clonotype. V gene TRBV6-5 combines with J gene TRBJ2-2; D is unclear. Germline V lookup: CDR1 MNHEY, CDR2 SVGAGI. The V gene lost 0 bases and the J gene lost 0 bases, with 8 bases spanning the gap. This CDR3 region has 16 residues. CDR3 nucleotides: TGTGCCAGCAGTTACTCCTCCGTCGCGAACACCGGGGAGCTGTTTTTT. Encoded protein: CASSYSSVANTGELFF.

This clonotype was recorded many times. This sequence joins TRBV6-1 and TRBJ1-1; no reliable D call. Trimming removed 7 bases from V and 0 bases from J, with 9 bases in between. This CDR3 is built from 13 residues. Per germline, CDR1 MNHNS and CDR2 SASEGT. The CDR3 nucleotides read TGTGCCAGCAAAGGTGGGCTGAACACTGAAGCTTTCTTT. This sequence encodes CASKGGLNTEAFF.

This clonotype was detected ten times or more. The gene calls are TRBV7-8 and TRBJ2-7, with a possible D match to TRBD1 (5 bases). In germline, CDR1 is SGHVS, CDR2 FQNEAQ. The CDR3 is 17 amino acids. Trimming took off 5 bases at V and 7 bases at J, with 27 bases between the two ends. The CDR3 DNA reads as TGTGCCAGCAGCCCTACCCCCCTACGTCATGGGGCGAATGAGCAGTACTTC. It is translated as CASSPTPLRHGANEQYF.

This clonotype was observed a handful of times. The CDR3 sequence is CATTTGRGNQPQHF. CDR3 sequence (DNA): TGTGCCACTACTACAGGGAGAGGCAATCAGCCCCAGCATTTT. The chain employs TRBV19 and TRBJ1-5; the D gene is possibly TRBD1 (6 bases). The V and J ends lost 10 bases and 2 bases respectively, with 15 bases between them. From germline, CDR1 is LNHDA and CDR2 SQIVND (reference sequence). The CDR3 is 14 amino acids.

The chain joins TRBV28 to TRBJ1-6, with 9 positions matching TRBD1. The CDR3 runs 16 residues. V dropped 5 bases and J dropped 10; count of bases not matched to a gene: 12. The V gene's germline CDR1 is MDHEN and CDR2 SYDVKM. The CDR3 reads CASSRPGTGSRSPLHF. In nucleotides, the CDR3 is TGTGCCAGCAGTAGACCCGGGACAGGGAGTCGGTCACCCCTCCACTTT.

This clonotype occurred a few times. The J gene is TRBJ2-7, the V gene TRBV20-1, with 8 bases matching TRBD2. The CDR3 has 15 amino acids. V lost 6 bases to trimming and J lost 6 bases; unmatched junction nucleotides: 16. Germline V gives CDR1 DFQATT, CDR2 SNEGSKA (reference sequence). CDR3 DNA sequence: TGCAGTGCCCCGGCGGGGGGAGGGGGTTCAACCGAGCAGTACTTC. It codes for CSAPAGGGGSTEQYF.

V gene TRBV5-1 combines with J gene TRBJ2-7, with D maybe TRBD1 (6 bases). Germline CDR1 SGHRS, CDR2 YFSETQ. The CDR3 is made up of 15 amino acids. The germline V and J ends were trimmed by 3 bases and 1 base, with 14 bases remaining between them. The CDR3 is CASSSTGTPSYEQYF. CDR3 in DNA: TGCGCCAGCAGCTCAACCGGGACACCGTCCTACGAGCAGTACTTC.

The table lists this clonotype with many counts. The V and J genes are TRBV7-2 and TRBJ2-2; TRBD2 agrees at 9 bases. This CDR3 has 14 amino acids. In germline, CDR1 is SGHTA, CDR2 FQGNSA. After removal of 7 bases from V and 5 bases from J, the junction contained 5 bases not matched to a gene. CDR3 DNA: TGTGCCAGCAAAGGCCTAGCGGGGACCGGGGAGCTGTTTTTT. Its translation: CASKGLAGTGELFF.

This clonotype was seen more than once but under ten times. The chain combines TRBV14 with TRBJ2-1; no definite D call. CDR1 is SGHDN, CDR2 FVKESK, per germline. The CDR3 extends over 17 amino acids. Trimming removed 2 bases at V and 0 bases at J, with 14 bases between. In DNA, the CDR3 is TGTGCCAGCAGCCAAAGAATGGGGTGGAGCTCCTACAATGAGCAGTTCTTC. Protein: CASSQRMGWSSYNEQFF.

This chain joins TRBV6-5 and TRBJ1-6; D is perhaps TRBD1 (5 bases). The CDR3 consists of 14 residues. CDR1 is MNHEY and CDR2 is SVGAGI in the germline V gene. Trimming pared 2 bases from V and 9 bases from J, leaving 11 bases between. CDR3 sequence (DNA): TGTGCCAGCAGTTACATCATCGGGGGTTCACCCCTCCACTTT. This encodes CASSYIIGGSPLHF.

This clonotype occurred many times. V is TRBV7-6 and J is TRBJ2-1, with 11 positions matching TRBD2. CDR3 size: 15 residues. J lost 9 bases, V lost 5 bases, and 9 bases had no gene match. Germline CDR1 reads SGHVS; CDR2 reads FNYEAQ. The CDR3 region has the DNA TGTGCCAGCAGCCCACTAGCGGGAGCCCGAAGTGAGCAGTTCTTC. It yields the protein CASSPLAGARSEQFF.

The genes are TRBV10-3 and TRBJ1-4; D gene uncertain. Germline-derived CDR1 and CDR2 are ENHRY and SYGVKD. V shed 7 bases and J shed 1 base, with 10 bases lying between them. CDR3 size: 14 residues. The CDR3: CAIKTEGTNEKLFF. For the CDR3, the DNA is TGTGCCATCAAAACGGAGGGAACTAATGAAAAACTGTTTTTT.

The chain is built from TRBV28 and TRBJ2-7, with a tentative D call TRBD2 (9 bases). V lost 6 bases, J lost 6 bases, and 18 bases lay in between. There are 14 residues in the CDR3. Germline values: CDR1 MDHEN, CDR2 SYDVKM. The CDR3 region is CASRPRGRGGEQYF. The CDR3 DNA reads TGTGCCAGCAGACCCAGGGGGCGGGGGGGCGAGCAGTACTTC.

J is TRBJ1-4 and V is TRBV9; no clear D gene. The CDR3 is 18 amino acids. Germline V lookup: CDR1 SGDLS, CDR2 YYNGEE. The V end was cut by 3 bases, the J end by 1 base, with 19 bases between. The CDR3 DNA reads as TGTGCCAGCAGCGCCCCTTTTGAAAAAGGAAAAACTAATGAAAAACTGTTTTTT. It is translated as CASSAPFEKGKTNEKLFF.

This clonotype occurred many times. The chain is built from TRBV7-2 and TRBJ1-1; D is possibly TRBD1 (6 bases). This CDR3 contains 18 residues. V gave up 2 bases and J gave up 5 bases, with 24 bases separating them. In germline, CDR1 is SGHTA, CDR2 FQGNSA. The CDR3 DNA reads TGTGCCAGCAGCTTATTCGGGGGCCGAGGGGGGGGACGGACTGAAGCTTTCTTT. Its protein is CASSLFGGRGGGRTEAFF.

The chain carries TRBV25-1 and TRBJ2-1; 9 bases map to TRBD1. V lost 11 bases and J lost 6; bases outside the gene matches: 11. Per germline, CDR1 MGHDK and CDR2 SYGVNS. The CDR3 consists of 14 residues. The CDR3 bases are TGTGCCTCCCAACGGGACAGGGAAGGCAATGAGCAGTTCTTC. Translation: CASQRDREGNEQFF.

The chain carries TRBV7-6 and TRBJ1-1; 8 bases map to TRBD1. V shed 4 bases, J shed 6 bases, and the junction held 13 bases outside the gene matches. The CDR3 extends over 16 amino acids. CDR1 is SGHVS and CDR2 is FNYEAQ in the germline V gene. The CDR3 DNA sequence: TGTGCCAGCAGCTCCTCGGTCAGGGGGCGTATCGCTGAAGCTTTCTTT. Protein product: CASSSSVRGRIAEAFF.

With respect to this clonotype: The germline gene is not matched at one end of the junction; a read error may be the cause. V gene TRBV24-1 combines with J gene TRBJ1-5; 8 bases align to TRBD1. Germline CDR1 reads KGHDR; CDR2 reads SFDVKD. This CDR3 spans 16 amino acids. CDR3 amino acids: CATIDSGQVFDRPQHF. CDR3 bases: TGTGCCACCATTGATTCGGGACAGGTCTTCGATAGGCCCCAGCATTTT.

This clonotype was counted many times. CDR3 nucleotides: TGTGCCAGCAGCTCCTTAGGGGGACATTCACCCCTCCACTTT. Its protein is CASSSLGGHSPLHF. The rearrangement joins TRBV7-8 to TRBJ1-6, with D perhaps matching TRBD1 (6 bases). Trimming left V 4 bases short and J 8 bases short, with 12 bases between. Germline V gives CDR1 SGHVS, CDR2 FQNEAQ. The CDR3 totals 14 residues.

This clonotype has a handful of counts. This chain links TRBV28 with TRBJ2-1; 9 bases are a match to TRBD2. The germline V gene encodes CDR1 MDHEN and CDR2 SYDVKM. This CDR3 comprises 19 residues. V dropped 2 bases and J dropped 6; count of bases not matched to a gene: 17. The CDR3 is CASSLLRGGRALGSNEQFF. CDR3 in DNA: TGTGCCAGCAGTTTACTTCGTGGCGGGAGGGCCCTCGGTAGCAATGAGCAGTTCTTC.

This clonotype is a singleton in its sample. The chain joins TRBV9 to TRBJ2-7, with D perhaps given as TRBD1 or TRBD2 (5 bases each). V was trimmed by 4 bases and J by 2 bases, leaving 31 bases between them. CDR3 length: 20 amino acids. Germline V gene sequence: CDR1 SGDLS, CDR2 YYNGEE. The CDR3 nucleotides read TGTGCCAGCAGCTTTTCTCCGGGACGTCTCAGAAATGAGTCCCCCTACGAGCAGTACTTC. Its translation is CASSFSPGRLRNESPYEQYF.

This chain joins TRBV7-6 and TRBJ2-3; D ambiguous. The DNA end is a closer match to TRBJ2-7, so the J assignment may be wrong. Looked up from germline, CDR1 is SGHVS and CDR2 is FNYEAQ. The CDR3 has 14 amino acids. In nucleotides, the CDR3 is TGTGCCAGCAGCTTAAGCGAGGCCACAGATACGCAGTACTTC. Its protein is CASSLSEATDTQYF.

This clonotype was found once. The rearrangement uses TRBV6-1 and TRBJ2-1; D is uncertain. Trimming shortened V by 3 bases and J by 0 bases, and 21 bases separated the two germline ends. The CDR3 runs to 19 residues. From germline, CDR1 is MNHNS and CDR2 SASEGT. The CDR3 DNA sequence: TGTGCCAGCAGTGAGGAGAGTGCCGCTATCTCGAGCTCCTACAATGAGCAGTTCTTC. It codes for CASSEESAAISSSYNEQFF.

This clonotype showed up just once. The chain links TRBV28 to TRBJ2-7; 9 positions agree with TRBD1. This CDR3 region has 14 residues. Germline values: CDR1 MDHEN, CDR2 SYDVKM. Trimming took 5 bases from V and 3 from J; bases not matched to a gene: 5. CDR3 region: CASSGTDRGYEQYF. Here the CDR3 DNA reads TGTGCCAGCAGTGGAACGGACAGGGGCTACGAGCAGTACTTC.

The J gene is TRBJ1-1, the V gene TRBV7-2; the D gene is possibly TRBD1 (6 bases). Germline V gives CDR1 SGHTA, CDR2 FQGNSA. The V end lost 1 base, the J end lost 4 bases, and 13 bases lay between the germline ends. The CDR3 consists of 15 residues. The CDR3 region is CASSLDPGASTEAFF. CDR3 nucleotide sequence: TGTGCCAGCAGCTTAGACCCGGGGGCCAGCACTGAAGCTTTCTTT.

The rearrangement joins TRBV20-1 to TRBJ2-5, with D tentatively TRBD2 (7 bases). V lost 6 bases, J lost 5 bases, and 25 bases lay in between. Germline V gene data show CDR1 as DFQATT and CDR2 as SNEGSKA (reference sequence). CDR3 length: 16 amino acids. The CDR3: CSALGGGAGLRETQYF. The DNA for the CDR3 is TGCAGTGCCCTAGGGGGAGGGGCAGGCCTACGGGAGACCCAGTACTTC.

The rearrangement joins TRBV12-3 or TRBV12-4 to TRBJ2-5; 7 bases align to TRBD1. The CDR3 is 16 residues long. J lost 1 base, V lost 4 bases, and 9 bases had no gene match. CDR3 sequence: CASSSRNRDSQETQYF. DNA for the CDR3: TGTGCCAGCAGTTCGAGAAACCGGGACAGCCAAGAGACCCAGTACTTC.

This clonotype was observed a few times. This CDR3 reads CASSQFWGTANTGELFF. In DNA form, the CDR3 reads TGTGCCAGCAGCCAATTTTGGGGGACAGCGAACACCGGGGAGCTGTTTTTT. This chain joins TRBV6-5 and TRBJ2-2, with 7 bases matching TRBD1. J was trimmed by 0 bases and V by 6 bases; bases with no gene match: 10. The CDR3 covers 17 residues. Per germline, CDR1 MNHEY and CDR2 SVGAGI.

About this clonotype itself: A junction boundary mismatches the germline segment, possibly from a read error. The CDR3 here is CASSYLRRLGQLTATQYF. CDR3 coding DNA: TGTGCCAGCAGCTATTTGAGGCGGTTAGGCCAGCTCACAGCTACGCAGTATTTT. This chain joins TRBV7-8 and TRBJ2-3; D is uncertain. The CDR3 loop spans 18 amino acids. Germline V gene lookup returns CDR1 SGHVS and CDR2 FQNEAQ.

Only a few counts were recorded for this clonotype. V and J are TRBV10-3 and TRBJ1-6; D might be TRBD1 (5 bases). Trimming cost V 11 bases and J 3 bases, with 23 bases left between them. In germline, CDR1 is ENHRY, CDR2 SYGVKD. This CDR3 contains 17 residues. This CDR3 reads CAARRGGAVNYNSPLHF. CDR3 sequence (DNA): TGTGCCGCCAGGAGGGGAGGGGCGGTTAACTATAATTCACCCCTCCACTTT.